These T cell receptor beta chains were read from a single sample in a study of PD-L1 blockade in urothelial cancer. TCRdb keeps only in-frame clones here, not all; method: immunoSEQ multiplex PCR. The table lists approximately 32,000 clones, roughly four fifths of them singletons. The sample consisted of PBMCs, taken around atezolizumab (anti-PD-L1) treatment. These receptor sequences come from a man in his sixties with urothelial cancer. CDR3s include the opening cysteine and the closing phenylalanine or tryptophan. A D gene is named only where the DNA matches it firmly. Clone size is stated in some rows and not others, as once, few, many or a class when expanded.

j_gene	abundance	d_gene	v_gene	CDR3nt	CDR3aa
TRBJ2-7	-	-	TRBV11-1	TGTGCCAGCAGCCCCAGTTTTTGGTACGAGCAGTACTTC	CASSPSFWYEQYF
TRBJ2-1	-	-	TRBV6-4	TGTGCCAGCAGTGTCGAGACAGCTGACAATGAGCAGTTCTTC	CASSVETADNEQFF
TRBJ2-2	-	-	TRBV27	TGTGCCACCTTCCACACGAACACCGGGGAGCTGTTTTTT	CATFHTNTGELFF
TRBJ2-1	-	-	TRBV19	TGTGCCAGTCGTCCCGGCGACTCCCGGCGGAGTGAGCAGTTCTTC	CASRPGDSRRSEQFF
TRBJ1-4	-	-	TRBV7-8	TGTGCCAGCAGCTTAGCCCCGGGGTCGGCTGAAAAACTGTTTTTT	CASSLAPGSAEKLFF
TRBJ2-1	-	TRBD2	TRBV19	TGTGCCAGTAGTAAGACTAGCGGGGGTTTGTATGAGCAGTTCTTC	CASSKTSGGLYEQFF
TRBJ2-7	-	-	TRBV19	TGTGCCAGTAGTACACTAGCCGGAGCGTCCTACGAGCAGTACTTC	CASSTLAGASYEQYF
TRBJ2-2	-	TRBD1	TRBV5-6	TGTGCCAGCAGCCTCCCAGGGGGGAACACCGGGGAGCTGTTTTTT	CASSLPGGNTGELFF
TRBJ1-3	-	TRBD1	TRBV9	TGTGCCAGCAGCGCCCAGACAGGGGGCGGAAACACCATATATTTT	CASSAQTGGGNTIYF
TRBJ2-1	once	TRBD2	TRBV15	TGTGCCACCAGCAGAGGGCTGGCGGGGGGGACTGAGCAGTTCTTC	CATSRGLAGGTEQFF
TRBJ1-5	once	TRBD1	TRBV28	TGTGCCAGCAGCCCAGGGGGTGGAGGTCAGCCCCAGCATTTT	CASSPGGGGQPQHF
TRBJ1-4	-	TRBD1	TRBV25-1	TGTGCCAGCAGTGTTGGACAGGGCCATGCAACTAATGAAAAACTGTTTTTT	CASSVGQGHATNEKLFF
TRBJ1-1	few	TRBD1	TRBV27	TGTGCCAGCAGGCTACAGGGGGCGAACACTGAAGCTTTCTTT	CASRLQGANTEAFF
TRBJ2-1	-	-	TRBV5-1	TGCGCCAGCAGCTTGGATGGGGGCGAACGTGAGCAGTTCTTC	CASSLDGGEREQFF
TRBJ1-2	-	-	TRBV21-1	TGTGCCAGCAAGGGTTGGATGCAGGGACAGAATTATGGCTACACCTTC	CASKGWMQGQNYGYTF
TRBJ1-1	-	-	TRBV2	TGTGCCAGCAGTGTTGCGGGACCACCCATGAACACTGAAGCTTTCTTT	CASSVAGPPMNTEAFF
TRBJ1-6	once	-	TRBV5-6	TGTGCCAGCAGCTTGGCGGGGACCTATAATTCACCCCTCCACTTT	CASSLAGTYNSPLHF
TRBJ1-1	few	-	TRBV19	TGTGCCAGTAGTATCCCCGACAGTCCTGAAGCTTTCTTT	CASSIPDSPEAFF
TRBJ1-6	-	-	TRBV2	TGTGCCAGCCAGGGTGAAGGCAATTCACCCCTCCACTTT	CASQGEGNSPLHF